This is a list of T cell receptor beta chains from one sample in a study of blood T cell repertoires in COVID-19. Only in-frame clones appear in the TCRdb table, and some are missing; sequencing was by immunoSEQ multiplex PCR. The sample gives some 45,000 clones, more than 80% of which show up once; 8% to 10% is in the top ten. The sample comprised peripheral blood. The receptors were sampled from a man older than 75 in a cohort sampled during active COVID-19. The CDR3 runs from the conserved cysteine through the conserved F or W. The D gene is left open where the match is weak. Clone size appears in some rows only: once, few, many, or a class for an expanded clone.

d_gene: TRBD1; abundance: once; v_gene: TRBV5-6; j_gene: TRBJ1-2; CDR3nt: TGTGCCAGCAGCCGGCCGGGACAGGGAATGAAGGGCTACACCTTC; CDR3aa: CASSRPGQGMKGYTF
d_gene: NA; abundance: NA; v_gene: TRBV19; j_gene: TRBJ1-2; CDR3nt: TGTGCCAGTAGTACCGGACAGTTTAACTATGGCTACACCTTC; CDR3aa: CASSTGQFNYGYTF
d_gene: NA; abundance: NA; v_gene: TRBV7-9; j_gene: TRBJ2-3; CDR3nt: TGTGCCAGCAGCTCCGGGGGTCGAGGGAGCACAGATACGCAGTATTTT; CDR3aa: CASSSGGRGSTDTQYF
d_gene: NA; abundance: NA; v_gene: TRBV7-9; j_gene: TRBJ1-5; CDR3nt: TGTGCCAGCAGCTCTGATCAGCCCCAGCATTTT; CDR3aa: CASSSDQPQHF
d_gene: NA; abundance: NA; v_gene: TRBV19; j_gene: TRBJ2-7; CDR3nt: TGTGCCAGTAGTCCCCGGGGAGAAGGATACGAGCAGTACTTC; CDR3aa: CASSPRGEGYEQYF
d_gene: NA; abundance: few; v_gene: TRBV5-6; j_gene: TRBJ1-2; CDR3nt: TGTGCCAGCAGCCTGGGGCGGTTCTATGGCTACACCTTC; CDR3aa: CASSLGRFYGYTF
d_gene: NA; abundance: once; v_gene: TRBV3-1/TRBV3-2; j_gene: TRBJ2-3; CDR3nt: TGTGCCAGCAGCCAAGGGATCTATGCACAGATGACGCAGTATTTT; CDR3aa: CASSQGIYAQMTQYF
d_gene: NA; abundance: NA; v_gene: TRBV7-2; j_gene: TRBJ2-2; CDR3nt: TGTGCCAGCAGCGCGGTACAGGGATTCGGGGAGCTGTTTTTT; CDR3aa: CASSAVQGFGELFF
d_gene: NA; abundance: NA; v_gene: TRBV27; j_gene: TRBJ2-7; CDR3nt: TGTGCCAGCAGTTTTGGAGGGACCACCTACGAGCAGTACTTC; CDR3aa: CASSFGGTTYEQYF
d_gene: NA; abundance: NA; v_gene: TRBV9; j_gene: TRBJ2-3; CDR3nt: TGTGCCAGCAGCGTAGTCGGCGGGGTAACAGATACGCAGTATTTT; CDR3aa: CASSVVGGVTDTQYF
d_gene: NA; abundance: NA; v_gene: TRBV11-2; j_gene: TRBJ2-1; CDR3nt: TGTGCCAGCAGCTTAGTGGGCAGCTATTCACCCAATGAGCAGTTCTTC; CDR3aa: CASSLVGSYSPNEQFF
d_gene: TRBD1; abundance: NA; v_gene: TRBV3-1/TRBV3-2; j_gene: TRBJ1-1; CDR3nt: TGTGCCAGCAGCCAAGAGTTAGGCCAGGGGGCTACGGTGGGGACCTACGGTGAAGCTTTCTTT; CDR3aa: CASSQELGQGATVGTYGEAFF
d_gene: NA; abundance: NA; v_gene: TRBV30; j_gene: TRBJ2-7; CDR3nt: TGTGCCTGGGAGACGGGGAACGAGCAGTACTTC; CDR3aa: CAWETGNEQYF
d_gene: TRBD1; abundance: NA; v_gene: TRBV4-1; j_gene: TRBJ2-7; CDR3nt: TGCGCCAGCAGCCATCCCGGGACAGGGGCCTACGAGCAGTACTTC; CDR3aa: CASSHPGTGAYEQYF
d_gene: NA; abundance: NA; v_gene: TRBV7-2; j_gene: TRBJ1-5; CDR3nt: TGTGCCAGCAGCTTAGACAGGAGCAATCAGCCCCAGCATTTT; CDR3aa: CASSLDRSNQPQHF
d_gene: NA; abundance: once; v_gene: TRBV5-1; j_gene: TRBJ2-5; CDR3nt: TGCGCCAGCAGCTTAGGTACAGGGCGGGGGGAGACCCAGTACTTC; CDR3aa: CASSLGTGRGETQYF
d_gene: TRBD1; abundance: NA; v_gene: TRBV6-5; j_gene: TRBJ1-4; CDR3nt: TGTGCCAGCAGTTACGGGACAGGCCTTAATGAAAAACTGTTTTTT; CDR3aa: CASSYGTGLNEKLFF
d_gene: NA; abundance: NA; v_gene: TRBV5-1; j_gene: TRBJ2-7; CDR3nt: TGCGCCAGCAGCTTGGGGGGGACATCAAACTACGAGCAGTACTTC; CDR3aa: CASSLGGTSNYEQYF
d_gene: TRBD2; abundance: NA; v_gene: TRBV5-6; j_gene: TRBJ2-3; CDR3nt: TGTGCCAGCAGCTTACGTCCCGGGACTAGCGGGGGGGTTAGAACGCAGTATTTT; CDR3aa: CASSLRPGTSGGVRTQYF
d_gene: TRBD2; abundance: NA; v_gene: TRBV18; j_gene: TRBJ2-4; CDR3nt: TGTGCCAGCTCACCTTTTAGCGGGAATGGGGAAAACATTCAGTACTTC; CDR3aa: CASSPFSGNGENIQYF
d_gene: TRBD1; abundance: NA; v_gene: TRBV7-2; j_gene: TRBJ1-2; CDR3nt: TGTGCCAGCAGCTTACCAGGGGGCGCCTCAGACACCTTC; CDR3aa: CASSLPGGASDTF
d_gene: TRBD1; abundance: NA; v_gene: TRBV10-1; j_gene: TRBJ2-1; CDR3nt: TGCGCCAGCAGTGTCGTTGGGACAGGGGGTAACAATGAGCAGTTCTTC; CDR3aa: CASSVVGTGGNNEQFF
d_gene: NA; abundance: NA; v_gene: TRBV5-1; j_gene: TRBJ2-7; CDR3nt: TGCGCCAGCAGCTCCACTGGCGGGGCCTCCTACGAGCAGTACTTC; CDR3aa: CASSSTGGASYEQYF
d_gene: NA; abundance: NA; v_gene: TRBV2; j_gene: TRBJ2-1; CDR3nt: TGTGCCAGCAGTGAATTCGGCAGCGTCTCCTACAATGAGCAGTTCTTC; CDR3aa: CASSEFGSVSYNEQFF
d_gene: TRBD1; abundance: NA; v_gene: TRBV19; j_gene: TRBJ2-7; CDR3nt: TGTGCCAGTAGTTGGACAGGGTCCTACGAGCAGTACTTC; CDR3aa: CASSWTGSYEQYF
d_gene: TRBD1; abundance: NA; v_gene: TRBV29-1; j_gene: TRBJ2-6; CDR3nt: TGCAGCGTTCGGACAGGGGGTTGGTCTGGGGCCAACGTCCTGACTTTC; CDR3aa: CSVRTGGWSGANVLTF
d_gene: NA; abundance: NA; v_gene: TRBV19; j_gene: TRBJ1-2; CDR3nt: TGTGCCAGTAGTAACTATCGGGGATTGGGAACCTCTTTGAGGTATGGCTACACCTTC; CDR3aa: CASSNYRGLGTSLRYGYTF
d_gene: NA; abundance: NA; v_gene: TRBV28; j_gene: TRBJ1-2; CDR3nt: TGTGCCAGCACCTTGACAGGTCCTCTCTATGGCTACACCTTC; CDR3aa: CASTLTGPLYGYTF
d_gene: NA; abundance: NA; v_gene: TRBV19; j_gene: TRBJ2-2; CDR3nt: TGTGCCAGTAGTGCCCCCGGCGCGGGGAGGACCGGGGAGCTGTTTTTT; CDR3aa: CASSAPGAGRTGELFF
d_gene: TRBD1; abundance: NA; v_gene: TRBV2; j_gene: TRBJ1-5; CDR3nt: TGTGCCAGCAGTGAAGGGACAGGTTCTAATCAGCCCCAGCATTTT; CDR3aa: CASSEGTGSNQPQHF
d_gene: TRBD1; abundance: NA; v_gene: TRBV6-5; j_gene: TRBJ1-5; CDR3nt: TGTGCCAGCAGGACAGGGGGCTTGGGCAATCAGCCCCAGCATTTT; CDR3aa: CASRTGGLGNQPQHF
d_gene: TRBD1; abundance: NA; v_gene: TRBV9; j_gene: TRBJ2-2; CDR3nt: TGTGCCAGCAGCGTAGCGCCCGGGACAGAGCTAACCGGGGAGCTGTTTTTT; CDR3aa: CASSVAPGTELTGELFF
d_gene: NA; abundance: NA; v_gene: TRBV7-2; j_gene: TRBJ1-4; CDR3nt: TGTGCCACGGGGGGCTATTCTAATGAAAAACTGTTTTTT; CDR3aa: CATGGYSNEKLFF
d_gene: TRBD1; abundance: NA; v_gene: TRBV9; j_gene: TRBJ1-4; CDR3nt: TGTGCCAGCAGCGTAGGGGAGGACAGGGGGTATGAAAAACTGTTTTTT; CDR3aa: CASSVGEDRGYEKLFF
d_gene: NA; abundance: NA; v_gene: TRBV11-2; j_gene: TRBJ1-2; CDR3nt: TGTGCCAGCAGCCGTACTAATAGTCCCGGCAATGGCTACACCTTC; CDR3aa: CASSRTNSPGNGYTF
d_gene: TRBD2; abundance: NA; v_gene: TRBV10-1; j_gene: TRBJ2-1; CDR3nt: TGCGCCAGCAGTGAGAGGGTAGCGGGAGCCAATGAGCAGTTCTTC; CDR3aa: CASSERVAGANEQFF
d_gene: TRBD1; abundance: NA; v_gene: TRBV18; j_gene: TRBJ2-2; CDR3nt: TGTGCCAGCTCCCGACCCAGGACAGGCGACACCGGGGAGCTGTTTTTT; CDR3aa: CASSRPRTGDTGELFF
d_gene: NA; abundance: NA; v_gene: TRBV5-4; j_gene: TRBJ2-2; CDR3nt: TGTGCCAGCAGCTTGGAAATGGCGGGAAACACCGGGGAGCTGTTTTTT; CDR3aa: CASSLEMAGNTGELFF
d_gene: NA; abundance: NA; v_gene: TRBV29-1; j_gene: TRBJ1-1; CDR3nt: TGCAGCGTTGCGGTGAACACTGAAGCTTTCTTT; CDR3aa: CSVAVNTEAFF
d_gene: TRBD2; abundance: NA; v_gene: TRBV13; j_gene: TRBJ2-7; CDR3nt: TGTGCCAGCACAAGAGCGGGGGTAAGCTCCTACGAGCAGTACTTC; CDR3aa: CASTRAGVSSYEQYF
d_gene: NA; abundance: NA; v_gene: TRBV7-8; j_gene: TRBJ1-5; CDR3nt: TGTGCCAGCAGCTTACTACAGGTGGCAAGCAATCAGCCCCAGCATTTT; CDR3aa: CASSLLQVASNQPQHF
d_gene: NA; abundance: NA; v_gene: TRBV19; j_gene: TRBJ2-6; CDR3nt: TGTGCCAGTAGTATAGCCACGGCGGGCACGGCCAACGTCCTGACTTTC; CDR3aa: CASSIATAGTANVLTF
d_gene: NA; abundance: once; v_gene: TRBV15; j_gene: TRBJ1-1; CDR3nt: TGTGCCACCAGCGAACGAGGCGCCTTAGGCGAAGCTTTCTTT; CDR3aa: CATSERGALGEAFF
d_gene: NA; abundance: few; v_gene: TRBV4-1; j_gene: TRBJ1-6; CDR3nt: TGCGCCAGCAGCCAAGATCTCCAGGGAGGAATTTGGGCCCTCCACTTT; CDR3aa: CASSQDLQGGIWALHF
d_gene: TRBD1; abundance: NA; v_gene: TRBV7-6; j_gene: TRBJ1-4; CDR3nt: TGTGCCAGCAGCATAGGACAGGGGTTATTCGAAAAACTGTTTTTT; CDR3aa: CASSIGQGLFEKLFF
d_gene: NA; abundance: once; v_gene: TRBV28; j_gene: TRBJ1-4; CDR3nt: TGTGCCAGCAGTTCCCCCTCGGGGGGCGCGAAGGAAAAACTGTTTTTT; CDR3aa: CASSSPSGGAKEKLFF
d_gene: NA; abundance: NA; v_gene: TRBV15; j_gene: TRBJ2-7; CDR3nt: TGTGCCACCAGCAGAGATGGAAGGGGGGGTTCGTACGAGCAGTACTTC; CDR3aa: CATSRDGRGGSYEQYF
d_gene: TRBD2; abundance: few; v_gene: TRBV7-2; j_gene: TRBJ2-2; CDR3nt: TGTGCCAGCAGCAACCCGGGACTAGCAGCCGGGGAGCTGTTTTTT; CDR3aa: CASSNPGLAAGELFF
d_gene: TRBD1; abundance: NA; v_gene: TRBV7-2; j_gene: TRBJ2-3; CDR3nt: TGTGCCAGCAGCTTAGTGGGACAGGGCACAGATACGCAGTATTTT; CDR3aa: CASSLVGQGTDTQYF
d_gene: NA; abundance: NA; v_gene: TRBV7-8; j_gene: TRBJ1-6; CDR3nt: TGTGCCAGCAGCCCAGCGGGAGGGAGGCGAGCCCTCCACTTT; CDR3aa: CASSPAGGRRALHF
d_gene: NA; abundance: NA; v_gene: TRBV5-1; j_gene: TRBJ1-1; CDR3nt: TGCGCCAGCAGCTTGTCAGGGGAGTTCACTGAAGCTTTCTTT; CDR3aa: CASSLSGEFTEAFF
d_gene: NA; abundance: NA; v_gene: TRBV9; j_gene: TRBJ2-1; CDR3nt: TGTGCCAGCAGCGTAGTGCGGTCGAGCTCCTACAATGAGCAGTTCTTC; CDR3aa: CASSVVRSSSYNEQFF
d_gene: NA; abundance: NA; v_gene: TRBV15; j_gene: TRBJ1-1; CDR3nt: TGTGCCACCAGCAGAGTTTACCAGGGGAGGGCTGAAGCTTTCTTT; CDR3aa: CATSRVYQGRAEAFF